This entry features one TCR beta chain sequence. Its antigen remains unknown. This sample stems from a study of T cell responses to AZD1222 COVID-19 vaccine. Study-level results: White British donors predominated, females outnumbered males, and clonal diversity was possibly underestimated. Regions 160-218 and 743-854 dominated among vaccine-associated CD4 TCRs spanning spike. Samples come after the peak T cell response, not at day 14. Among those given AZD1222, only six were seropositive at baseline.

This table comes from immunoSEQ multiplex PCR, and its TCRdb copy is limited to in-frame clones, with some not included. The sample has more than 80,000 clones, 90% to 95% seen once. With 4 bases removed from V and 0 bases from J, the gap between germline ends came to 12 bases. Germline V gene data show CDR1 as LNHDA and CDR2 as SQIVND (reference sequence). This CDR3 comprises 15 residues. The clonotype comes from an adult who received the AZD1222 COVID-19 vaccine. This specimen was peripheral blood, taken 28 days after the second AZD1222 dose. V and J are TRBV19 and TRBJ1-1; D remains unclear. DNA of the CDR3: TGTGCCAGTAGTAGGGCGGCAGGTATGAACACTGAAGCTTTCTTT. It specifies CASSRAAGMNTEAFF.